The 25 T cell receptor beta chains listed next were all sequenced from one sample in a study of cytomegalovirus exposure and HLA in healthy donors. The PCR made use of 60 Vbeta and 13 Jbeta primers. TCRdb's copy holds only in-frame clones and misses some; the assay was immunoSEQ multiplex PCR. Here the sample spans about 98,000 clones, under 80% being singletons. Sequencing was done on a sample of PBMCs. The receptors were gathered from a male donor in good health and CMV-seronegative.

V usage is TRBV7-9 and J usage is TRBJ1-3; D possibly corresponds to TRBD1 (5 bases). The length of the CDR3 is 17 residues. Germline V lookup: CDR1 SEHNR, CDR2 FQNEAQ (reference sequence). Trimming cost V 2 bases and J 2 bases, with 16 bases left between them. CDR3 bases: TGTGCCAGCAGCTTATTGACCCTTACAGGAGCTGGAAACACCATATATTTT. This translates into CASSLLTLTGAGNTIYF.

The chain is built from TRBV19 and TRBJ1-5, with a weak D call TRBD1 (6 bases). Trimming removed 7 bases at V and 2 bases at J, with 18 bases between. There are 16 residues in the CDR3. CDR1 is LNHDA and CDR2 is SQIVND in the germline V gene (reference sequence). CDR3 DNA sequence: TGTGCCAGTATCTCGTCGGGGGGCCAGGGCAATCAGCCCCAGCATTTT. This sequence encodes CASISSGGQGNQPQHF.

The V gene is TRBV30, the J gene TRBJ2-2; 7 nucleotides match TRBD2. V was pared by 5 bases and J by 6 bases, with 6 bases of the junction left unmatched. This CDR3 comprises 13 residues. CDR1 and CDR2 (germline): GTSNPN, SVGIG (reference sequence). This CDR3 is CAWGRDWAGELFF. The CDR3 region has the DNA TGTGCCTGGGGGAGGGACTGGGCCGGGGAGCTGTTTTTT.

The J gene is TRBJ1-1, the V gene TRBV18; the D is unclear. Trimming stripped 0 bases from V and 1 base from J, with 6 bases between. CDR3 length: 14 amino acids. The germline V gene encodes CDR1 KGHSH and CDR2 LQKENI. The CDR3 region is CASSPPLENTEAFF. The CDR3 DNA follows: TGTGCCAGCTCACCACCTCTAGAGAACACTGAAGCTTTCTTT.

The chain joins TRBV6-5 to TRBJ1-1; 9 bases map to TRBD1. V dropped 10 bases and J dropped 7; count of bases not matched to a gene: 10. Germline V gene lookup returns CDR1 MNHEY and CDR2 SVGAGI. The CDR3 has 13 residues. CDR3 region: CATLPGTGYEAFF. CDR3 DNA: TGTGCCACCCTTCCCGGGACAGGGTATGAAGCTTTCTTT.

The chain is built from TRBV27 and TRBJ1-2; the D gene is possibly TRBD1 (6 bases). V gave up 4 bases and J gave up 4 bases, with 13 bases separating them. The CDR3 sequence is 14 residues long. Germline V gives CDR1 MNHEY, CDR2 SMNVEV (reference sequence). The CDR3 reads CASSSVGGIYGYTF. The CDR3 region has the DNA TGTGCCAGCAGTTCGGTAGGGGGTATCTATGGCTACACCTTC.

This chain uses TRBV5-4 with TRBJ2-5, with unresolved D. The V end lost 0 bases, the J end lost 4 bases, and 7 bases lay between the germline ends. The CDR3 covers 13 residues. The V gene's germline CDR1 is SGHNT and CDR2 YYREEE (reference sequence). The CDR3 region has the DNA TGTGCCAGCAGCTTGGGCGGAGCAGAGACCCAGTACTTC. It translates to CASSLGGAETQYF.

V gene TRBV5-1 combines with J gene TRBJ2-2; tentatively, D is TRBD1 (6 bases). Trimming stripped 3 bases from V and 5 bases from J, with 8 bases between. Germline lookup yields CDR1 SGHRS and CDR2 YFSETQ. The CDR3 loop spans 13 amino acids. Here the CDR3 reads CASSYRDTGELFF. The CDR3 DNA reads TGCGCCAGCAGCTACAGGGATACCGGGGAGCTGTTTTTT.

The V call is TRBV29-1, the J call TRBJ2-3; 8 bases line up with TRBD1. This CDR3 has 11 residues. The germline V gene encodes CDR1 SQVTM and CDR2 ANQGSEA. The trim removed 8 bases at V and 12 bases at J, leaving 10 bases unmatched. The CDR3 is CSPRKTGGQYF. In DNA, the CDR3 is TGCAGCCCGAGAAAAACAGGGGGACAGTATTTT.

The chain is built from TRBV5-3 and TRBJ2-7, with TRBD1 identical over 9 bases. TRBV5-3 is filed as an ORF, its function uncertain. The trim removed 1 base at V and 1 base at J, leaving 6 bases unmatched. The CDR3 is 16 amino acids. CDR3 bases: TGTGCCAGAAGCTTGTTTAGGACAGGGGAATCCTACGAGCAGTACTTC. Translation gives CARSLFRTGESYEQYF.

The genes are TRBV6-5 and TRBJ2-5; 10 bases are shared with TRBD2. The CDR3 length is 14 residues. The germline V gene has CDR1 MNHEY and CDR2 SVGAGI. V gave up 5 bases and J gave up 5 bases; unmatched junction bases: 5. The CDR3 coding sequence is TGTGCCAGCAGTACCGGGACTAGCGACGAGACCCAGTACTTC. This translates into CASSTGTSDETQYF.

The chain is built from TRBV5-1 and TRBJ2-7, with 8 positions matching TRBD2. V shed 4 bases, J shed 3 bases, and the junction held 9 bases outside the gene matches. The CDR3 has 15 residues. Germline V gene data show CDR1 as SGHRS and CDR2 as YFSETQ. In DNA form, the CDR3 reads TGCGCCAGCAGCCAATCTAGCGGGTCCTACTACGAGCAGTACTTC. Translation gives CASSQSSGSYYEQYF.

The gene calls are TRBV6-1 and TRBJ1-3; possibly TRBD1 for D (5 bases). Germline CDR1 MNHNS, CDR2 SASEGT. V lost 0 bases and J lost 3, with 12 bases in between. This CDR3 spans 16 amino acids. The CDR3 coding sequence is TGTGCCAGCAGTGAAGCGCTCGGGGGAAATGGAAACACCATATATTTT. This encodes CASSEALGGNGNTIYF.

Written as DNA, the CDR3 is TGTGCCAGCAGTCCCGGACAGGGCTACTACGAGCAGTACTTC. It encodes CASSPGQGYYEQYF. The chain uses TRBV27 and TRBJ2-7, with 8 bases that match TRBD1. The junction had 6 bases not matched to a gene; V was cut back by 5 bases and J by 3 bases. Germline lookup yields CDR1 MNHEY and CDR2 SMNVEV (reference sequence). The CDR3 sequence is 14 residues long.

V gene TRBV19 combines with J gene TRBJ2-3; D remains ambiguous. The CDR3 has 13 amino acids. Germline-derived CDR1 and CDR2 are LNHDA and SQIVND (reference sequence). V was trimmed by 4 bases and J by 6 bases, leaving 11 bases between them. The CDR3 protein is CASSKQRSDTQYF. The CDR3 DNA is TGTGCCAGTAGTAAACAGAGATCGGATACGCAGTATTTT. The whole variable domain, remainder taken from reference TRBV19 and TRBJ2-3, is DGGITQSPKYLFRKEGQNVTLSCEQNLNHDAMYWYRQDPGQGLRLIYYSQIVNDFQKGDIAEGYSVSREKKESFPLTVTSAQKNPTAFYLCASSKQRSDTQYFGPGTRLTVL.

The CDR3 sequence: CASSTSGRASGEQYF. The CDR3 DNA reads TGTGCCAGCAGCACTAGCGGGAGGGCCTCAGGGGAGCAGTACTTC. The genes are TRBV5-6 and TRBJ2-5, with 13 bases identical to TRBD2. The CDR3 consists of 15 residues. V gave up 4 bases and J gave up 11 bases; unmatched junction bases: 11. The V gene's germline CDR1 is SGHDT and CDR2 YYEEEE.

This clone appeared a few times. The rearrangement links TRBV7-3 to TRBJ2-3; 12 bases are a match to TRBD2. The CDR3 totals 18 residues. V was clipped by 2 bases and J by 3 bases; unmatched bases: 9. CDR1 and CDR2 from the germline V gene are SGHTA and FQGTGA. CDR3 coding DNA: TGTGCCAGCAGCTTAGGGCGACTAGCGGGAGTATTTACAGATACGCAGTATTTT. Residues: CASSLGRLAGVFTDTQYF.

The J gene is TRBJ1-2, the V gene TRBV9; TRBD1 matches 8 bases. CDR1 SGDLS and CDR2 YYNGEE come from the germline V gene. V lost 0 bases to trimming and J lost 5 bases; unmatched junction nucleotides: 18. There are 19 residues in the CDR3. The CDR3 protein is CASSVANLPDRGLEYGYTF. CDR3 DNA: TGTGCCAGCAGCGTAGCCAACCTTCCCGACAGGGGTCTCGAGTATGGCTACACCTTC. The full variable domain, with the rest looked up from reference TRBV9 and TRBJ1-2, is DSGVTQTPKHLITATGQRVTLRCSPRSGDLSVYWYQQSLDQGLQFLIQYYNGEERAKGNILERFSAQQFPDLHSELNLSSLELGDSALYFCASSVANLPDRGLEYGYTFGSGTRLTVV.

This chain uses TRBV6-5 with TRBJ1-2, with 8 bases matching TRBD1. CDR1 and CDR2 (germline): MNHEY, SVGAGI. J gave up 6 bases and V 6 bases, and 9 bases lay outside the gene matches. The CDR3 contains 14 residues. The CDR3 sequence: CASSQGQEWDGYTF. CDR3 nucleotide sequence: TGTGCCAGCAGCCAGGGACAGGAATGGGATGGCTACACCTTC.

V is TRBV19 and J is TRBJ2-3; tentatively, D is TRBD1 (6 bases). The germline gives CDR1 LNHDA, CDR2 SQIVND (reference sequence). The germline V and J ends were trimmed by 10 bases and 0 bases, with 17 bases remaining between them. CDR3 length equals 15 residues. CDR3 bases: TGTGCCACCCGAGACAGGCCTTCTAGCACAGATACGCAGTATTTT. Residues: CATRDRPSSTDTQYF.

The chain carries TRBV6-1 and TRBJ2-5; TRBD1 aligns across 8 bases. Germline CDR1 reads MNHNS; CDR2 reads SASEGT. With 6 bases clipped from V and 5 bases from J, the junction kept 5 bases outside the gene matches. The CDR3 runs 13 residues. The DNA for the CDR3 is TGTGCCAGCAGGGCAGGGGGCATGGAGACCCAGTACTTC. Its translation: CASRAGGMETQYF.

Only a few counts were recorded for this clone. The CDR3 region is CASSDLRDINGYTF. The CDR3 DNA sequence: TGTGCCAGCAGCGACCTCCGGGACATTAATGGCTACACCTTC. This sequence joins TRBV9 and TRBJ1-2, with D maybe TRBD1 (6 bases). This CDR3 is 14 amino acids long. Trimming removed 3 bases from V and 6 bases from J, with 15 bases in between. Germline V gene sequence: CDR1 SGDLS, CDR2 YYNGEE.

In DNA, the CDR3 is TGTGCCTGGAGTACTACTCGGACTAGCGGCTCGTCCTACAATGAGCAGTTCTTC. Translating gives CAWSTTRTSGSSYNEQFF. This sequence joins TRBV30 and TRBJ2-1; 10 bases match TRBD2. This CDR3 contains 18 residues. V dropped 2 bases and J dropped 1; count of bases not matched to a gene: 11. Germline-derived CDR1 and CDR2 are GTSNPN and SVGIG (reference sequence).

This clone was seen more than once but under ten times. This chain links TRBV29-1 with TRBJ2-7; the match to TRBD1 covers 8 bases. CDR1 is SQVTM, CDR2 ANQGSEA, per germline. The CDR3 length is 14 residues. The trim removed 6 bases at V and 0 bases at J, leaving 7 bases unmatched. CDR3 loop: CSVARTGSSYEQYF. CDR3 sequence (DNA): TGCAGCGTCGCAAGGACAGGGAGCTCCTACGAGCAGTACTTC.

This sequence joins TRBV30 and TRBJ1-1; D ambiguous. This CDR3 contains 16 residues. Trimming took off 1 base at V and 3 bases at J, with 18 bases between the two ends. Germline V CDR1 and CDR2: GTSNPN, SVGIG (reference sequence). The CDR3: CAWSAGGGPGYTEAFF. The CDR3 coding sequence is TGTGCCTGGAGTGCAGGCGGAGGTCCCGGTTACACTGAAGCTTTCTTT.